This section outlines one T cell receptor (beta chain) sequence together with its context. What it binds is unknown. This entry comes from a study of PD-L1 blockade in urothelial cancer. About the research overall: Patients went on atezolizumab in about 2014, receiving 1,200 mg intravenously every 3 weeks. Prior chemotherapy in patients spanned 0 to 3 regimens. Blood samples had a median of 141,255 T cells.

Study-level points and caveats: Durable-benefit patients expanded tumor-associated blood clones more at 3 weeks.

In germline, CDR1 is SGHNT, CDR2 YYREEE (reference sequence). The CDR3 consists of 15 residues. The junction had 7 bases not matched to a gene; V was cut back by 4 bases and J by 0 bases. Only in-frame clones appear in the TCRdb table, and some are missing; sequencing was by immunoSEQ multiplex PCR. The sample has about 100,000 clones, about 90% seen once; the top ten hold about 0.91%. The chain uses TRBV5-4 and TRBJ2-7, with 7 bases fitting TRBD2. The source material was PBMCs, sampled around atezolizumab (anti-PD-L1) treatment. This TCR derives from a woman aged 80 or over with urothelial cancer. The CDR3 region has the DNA TGTGCCAGCAGCGGGGGGGGTGCGGTCTCCTACGAGCAGTACTTC. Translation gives CASSGGGAVSYEQYF.